This T cell receptor (beta chain) was sequenced during a study of T cell responses to AZD1222 COVID-19 vaccine. TCRdb's table, derived via immunoSEQ multiplex PCR, lists solely in-frame clones and lacks some. The sample contains over 70,000 clones, approximately 92% of which appear only once. CDR1 and CDR2 from the germline V gene are SGHDN and FVKESK. The CDR3 extends over 14 amino acids. V lost 3 bases and J 2 bases, leaving 8 bases between the germline ends. The sequence was obtained from an adult who received the AZD1222 COVID-19 vaccine. J is TRBJ2-1 and V is TRBV14; D remains ambiguous. Sample: peripheral blood, taken 28 days after the second AZD1222 dose. CDR3 sequence: CASSHGVAYNEQFF. The CDR3 DNA reads as TGTGCCAGCAGCCATGGGGTAGCCTACAATGAGCAGTTCTTC.